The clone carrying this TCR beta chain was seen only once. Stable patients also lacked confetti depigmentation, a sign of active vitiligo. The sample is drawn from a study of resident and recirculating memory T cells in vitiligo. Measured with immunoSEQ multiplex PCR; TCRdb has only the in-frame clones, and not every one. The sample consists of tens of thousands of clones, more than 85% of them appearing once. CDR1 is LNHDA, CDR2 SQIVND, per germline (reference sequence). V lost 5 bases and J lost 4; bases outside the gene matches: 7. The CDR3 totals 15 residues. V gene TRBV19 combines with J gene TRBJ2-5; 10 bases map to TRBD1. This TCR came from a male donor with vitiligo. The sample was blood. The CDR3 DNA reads TGTGCCAGTAGTTACGACAGGGGGCTTGGAGAGACCCAGTACTTC. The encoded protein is CASSYDRGLGETQYF.